These 11 T cell receptor beta chains share one sample of origin, sequenced in a study of CD8 T cells in Susac syndrome. RNA in amounts of roughly 0.45 to 1 ug was reverse transcribed with random hexamers. TCRdb recomputed calls from the immunoSEQ multiplex PCR reads with MiXCR, one row per CDR3 protein. The sample includes roughly 200,000 distinct CDR3 sequences, around nine tenths seen only once; the top ten take approximately 0.086%. The sample comprised CD4+ T cells from PBMCs. The receptors originated from a human donor with Susac syndrome.

J is TRBJ2-7 and V is TRBV30; D unclear. V was trimmed by 0 bases and J by 7 bases, leaving 7 bases between them. This CDR3 is 11 amino acids long. Germline CDR1 reads GTSNPN; CDR2 reads SVGIG (reference sequence). The CDR3 here is CAWSVNVEQYF. CDR3 nucleotide sequence: TGTGCCTGGAGTGTAAACGTAGAGCAGTACTTC. The full variable domain, its missing parts supplied by reference TRBV30 and TRBJ2-7, is SQTIHQWPATLVQPVGSPLSLECTVEGTSNPNLYWYRQAAGRGLQLLFYSVGIGQISSEVPQNLSASRPQDRQFILSSKKLLLSDSGFYLCAWSVNVEQYFGPGTRLTVT.

The chain joins TRBV19 to TRBJ1-2, with no clear D. Trimming took off 5 bases at V and 8 bases at J, with 12 bases between the two ends. The CDR3 is made up of 12 amino acids. The germline V gene encodes CDR1 LNHDA and CDR2 SQIVND (reference sequence). CDR3 sequence (DNA): TGTGCCAGTAGTCGACTTGAGGGCGGCTACACCTTC. It is translated as CASSRLEGGYTF.

CDR3 amino acids: CATSADLAGNTGELFF. In nucleotides, the CDR3 is TGTGCCACCAGCGCCGATCTAGCGGGGAACACCGGGGAGCTGTTTTTT. The chain employs TRBV15 and TRBJ2-2; 8 positions match TRBD2. V trimming: 5 bases; J trimming: 1 base; junction bases outside the gene matches: 6. This CDR3 contains 16 residues. Germline CDR1 reads LNHNV; CDR2 reads YYDKDF (reference sequence).

The rearrangement links TRBV3-1 to TRBJ1-6; 7 bases are a match to TRBD1. Germline V CDR1 and CDR2: LGHDT, YNNKEL (reference sequence). The CDR3 has 15 residues. The V gene end was trimmed by 3 bases and the J gene end by 7 bases; junction bases not matched to a gene: 6. CDR3 sequence: CASSHVGGRNSPLHF. The CDR3 coding sequence is TGTGCCAGCAGCCATGTAGGGGGCCGAAATTCACCCCTCCACTTT.

This CDR3 reads CSVESGGIDTQYF. The CDR3 coding sequence is TGCAGCGTTGAGTCGGGAGGGATAGATACGCAGTATTTT. This sequence joins TRBV29-1 and TRBJ2-3, with TRBD2 matching 8 bases. This CDR3 is built from 13 residues. V trimming: 3 bases; J trimming: 5 bases; junction bases outside the gene matches: 4. Germline lookup yields CDR1 SQVTM and CDR2 ANQGSEA.

The CDR3 nucleotides read TGTGCCAGCTCACCTTCAGGGGACACTGAAGCTTTCTTT. It is translated as CASSPSGDTEAFF. The chain joins TRBV18 to TRBJ1-1; the D gene is possibly TRBD1 (6 bases). The CDR3 length is 13 residues. V dropped 3 bases and J dropped 3 bases, with 8 bases sitting between them. Germline lookup yields CDR1 KGHSH and CDR2 LQKENI.

The rearrangement joins TRBV9 to TRBJ1-5; the D gene is possibly TRBD1 (6 bases). This CDR3 contains 16 residues. Per germline, CDR1 SGDLS and CDR2 YYNGEE. The ends were cut back, 3 bases at V and 4 bases at J, with 17 bases in the middle. CDR3 DNA: TGTGCCAGCAGCGGGCAGGCACAGGGCCTAAATCAGCCCCAGCATTTT. It specifies CASSGQAQGLNQPQHF.

The chain is built from TRBV9 and TRBJ1-3; D not certain. V lost 4 bases and J lost 4, with 9 bases in between. The CDR3 covers 13 residues. In germline, CDR1 is SGDLS, CDR2 YYNGEE. The CDR3 coding sequence is TGTGCCAGCAGCCCAGCGGTGGGAAACACCATATATTTT. Its protein product is CASSPAVGNTIYF. The full variable domain, rest sourced from reference TRBV9 and TRBJ1-3, is DSGVTQTPKHLITATGQRVTLRCSPRSGDLSVYWYQQSLDQGLQFLIQYYNGEERAKGNILERFSAQQFPDLHSELNLSSLELGDSALYFCASSPAVGNTIYFGEGSWLTVV.

V gene TRBV27 combines with J gene TRBJ1-1, with D possibly TRBD1 on 6 matching bases. Looked up from germline, CDR1 is MNHEY and CDR2 is SMNVEV (reference sequence). The CDR3 is 14 residues long. V shed 11 bases and J shed 4 bases, with 20 bases lying between them. The CDR3 spells CALTGGGGCTEAFF. The CDR3 DNA sequence: TGTGCCCTCACGGGCGGGGGCGGCTGCACTGAAGCTTTCTTT.

The J gene is TRBJ2-3, the V gene TRBV3-1; TRBD2 might be the D (5 bases). The CDR3 runs 13 residues. The V end lost 3 bases, the J end lost 2 bases, and 6 bases lay between the germline ends. Germline V gene sequence: CDR1 LGHDT, CDR2 YNNKEL (reference sequence). The CDR3 reads CASSQDFTDTQYF. In DNA, the CDR3 is TGTGCCAGCAGCCAGGACTTCACAGATACGCAGTATTTT.

The gene calls are TRBV7-9 and TRBJ1-1; D gene unclear. The V and J ends lost 5 bases and 10 bases respectively, with 17 bases between them. Looked up from germline, CDR1 is SEHNR and CDR2 is FQNEAQ (reference sequence). The CDR3 is 13 residues long. The CDR3 loop is CASSTDGDGGAFF. CDR3 DNA sequence: TGTGCCAGCAGCACGGACGGTGATGGAGGAGCTTTCTTT.